This TCR beta chain was observed in a study of shared clonotypes between healthy human individuals. For every subset, genomic DNA was evenly distributed across several immunoSEQ plates. Sequencing of unsorted PBMC DNA was carried out using ten immunoSEQ deep assay plates. Profiling relied on immunoSEQ multiplex PCR, and the TCRdb table lists in-frame clones only, not all of them. The table includes about 490,000 clones, 60% to 85% detected once. Comment on this clone: Its specificity is not known.

Study outcomes and limitations: Only blood underwent sampling, and tissue repertoires likely differ.

The sequence came from a woman between 40 and 55 years old in good health. Some clones in this sample may be carry-over from other donors' samples. The material sequenced was PBMCs.

CDR3 nucleotide sequence: TGTGCCACCAGCAGACGGGCGGGGACAGGGATCGACGAGCAGTACTTC. Its translation: CATSRRAGTGIDEQYF. The chain recombines TRBV15 with TRBJ2-7; 9 positions match TRBD1. The CDR3 is made up of 16 amino acids. V gave up 2 bases and J gave up 5 bases; unmatched junction bases: 10. Germline V gives CDR1 LNHNV, CDR2 YYDKDF (reference sequence).